This is a list of T cell receptor beta chains from one sample in a study of post-analysis software for immune sequencing data. TCRdb recomputed calls from the PCR reads with MiXCR, one row per CDR3 protein. The sample has roughly 870,000 distinct CDR3 sequences, about 50% seen once. Sequencing was performed on blood. The receptors derive from a girl aged 5-17 years with multiple sclerosis. The CDR3 runs from the conserved cysteine through the conserved F or W. The D gene is left open where the match is weak. Size values are once, few and many counts, or a class for expanded clones, and some rows have none.

.	TRBV29-1	.	TRBJ2-7	TGCAGCGTTGAACTCAAGAGCTCCTACGAGCAGTACTTC	CSVELKSSYEQYF
.	TRBV4-1	TRBD2	TRBJ2-7	TGCGCCAGCAGCCAAGACGGGCTAGCGGGGATCTACGAGCAGTACTTC	CASSQDGLAGIYEQYF
.	TRBV5-6	TRBD2	TRBJ2-1	TGTGCCAGCAGCTTCGGGACTAGCGGGAACTACAATGAGCAGTTCTTC	CASSFGTSGNYNEQFF
.	TRBV18	.	TRBJ1-2	TGTGCCAGCTCACCCAAGGATCGGACGCTCTATGGCTACACCTTC	CASSPKDRTLYGYTF
few	TRBV10-3	.	TRBJ1-1	TGTGCCATCGTGGACGGGACCAGGATTACTGAAGCTTTCTTT	CAIVDGTRITEAFF
few	TRBV12-3/TRBV12-4	TRBD1	TRBJ2-1	TGTGCCAGCAGAGGGACAGGGGAGGTGAATGAGCAGTTCTTC	CASRGTGEVNEQFF
once	TRBV7-3	TRBD2	TRBJ2-3	TGTGCCAGCAGCCCCAACGGGGGGGCGGGCACAGATACGCAGTATTTT	CASSPNGGAGTDTQYF
.	TRBV20-1	TRBD2	TRBJ2-7	TGCAGTGCTCCCGGGACTAGCGGGAGGGCCTACGAGCAGTACTTC	CSAPGTSGRAYEQYF
.	TRBV7-9	.	TRBJ2-1	TGTGCCAGCAGCTCCCCCCAGGGCCCTCGGAATGAGCAGTTCTTC	CASSSPQGPRNEQFF
.	TRBV9	TRBD1	TRBJ1-2	TGTGCCAGCAGGGAGACAGGGAGGACCTATGGCTACACCTTC	CASRETGRTYGYTF
.	TRBV7-2	.	TRBJ2-5	TGTGCCAGCAGCTTGTATGGCCAGACCCAGTACTTC	CASSLYGQTQYF
.	TRBV29-1	.	TRBJ2-1	TGCAGCGCTATTAACGTGGCCGGGCGGCATGAGCAGTTCTTC	CSAINVAGRHEQFF
.	TRBV7-9	TRBD1	TRBJ2-6	TGTGCCAGCAGCTTAGCTGTAGGGGGCCCTGGGGCCAACGTCCTGACTTTC	CASSLAVGGPGANVLTF
.	TRBV11-2	.	TRBJ1-2	TGTGCCAGCAGCCCCCGAGGGGGTGGGGCAGCTAACTATGGCTACACCTTC	CASSPRGGGAANYGYTF
.	TRBV5-1	TRBD2	TRBJ2-2	TGCGCCAGCAGCTTCCCGGGACTAGCCACCGGGGAGCTGTTTTTT	CASSFPGLATGELFF
.	TRBV20-1	.	TRBJ2-1	TGCAGTGCTAGAGGGTGGGAGGACTCATACAATGAGCAGTTCTTC	CSARGWEDSYNEQFF
.	TRBV7-9	.	TRBJ2-5	TGTGCCAGCAGCTTAGCGAGCAGGAAAGAGACCCAGTACTTC	CASSLASRKETQYF
.	TRBV7-2	.	TRBJ1-1	TGTGCCAGCAGCTTAGCGCGTTTCGGACACATGAACACTGAAGCTTTCTTT	CASSLARFGHMNTEAFF
few	TRBV12-3/TRBV12-4	TRBD1	TRBJ2-3	TGTGCCAGCAGTTCGCGGGACAGGGAAACAGATACGCAGTATTTT	CASSSRDRETDTQYF
.	TRBV7-2	.	TRBJ2-1	TGTGCCAGCAGCCCCCCGTGGCGGCCTAATGAGCAGTTCTTC	CASSPPWRPNEQFF
few	TRBV29-1	TRBD1	TRBJ1-2	TGCAGCGCTACAGGGGTAACTAACTATGGCTACACCTTC	CSATGVTNYGYTF
few	TRBV5-1	.	TRBJ2-1	TGCGCCAGCAGCCTGGAGGGACCTCCCATGGGGGAGCAGTTCTTC	CASSLEGPPMGEQFF
.	TRBV20-1	TRBD2	TRBJ2-3	TGCAGTGCTGCGGGACTAGGGGGCACAGATACGCAGTATTTT	CSAAGLGGTDTQYF
few	TRBV3-1	.	TRBJ2-7	TGTGCCAGCAGCCAGCCGGGACCTACTAGCTCCTACGAGCAGTACTTC	CASSQPGPTSSYEQYF
.	TRBV6-2/TRBV6-3	TRBD2	TRBJ2-7	TGTGCCAGCAGCCACCGTGGGGCGGGGGTCTACGAGCAGTACTTC	CASSHRGAGVYEQYF
few	TRBV29-1	.	TRBJ2-5	TGCAGCGTTGAACCCGGCGCACAGGTCGGGGAGACCCAGTACTTC	CSVEPGAQVGETQYF
few	TRBV7-9	TRBD1	TRBJ2-4	TGTGCCAGCAGCTCAACGGACAGGGGAGGCATTCAGTACTTC	CASSSTDRGGIQYF
.	TRBV15	.	TRBJ2-2	TGTGCCACCAGCAGGGTAGTAGCTCCCGGGGAGCTGTTTTTT	CATSRVVAPGELFF
.	TRBV20-1	TRBD1	TRBJ2-3	TGCAGTGCTAGCAGGGGGAGTGTCTCAGGTACGCAGTATTTT	CSASRGSVSGTQYF
.	TRBV29-1	TRBD1	TRBJ1-1	TGCAGCGTTAACTACAGGGGGAACACTGAAGCTTTCTTT	CSVNYRGNTEAFF
few	TRBV12-3/TRBV12-4	TRBD1	TRBJ2-1	TGTGCCAGCAGCTCCGGACAGGTCGATGAGCAGTTCTTC	CASSSGQVDEQFF
.	TRBV6-5	.	TRBJ2-2	TGTGCCAGCACCCTTTGCCGCAGGGAGAGGACCGGGGAGCTGTTTTTT	CASTLCRRERTGELFF
.	TRBV5-1	TRBD1	TRBJ1-2	TGCGCCAGCAGTTCGGGGGACAGGGTTGACTATGGCTACACCTTC	CASSSGDRVDYGYTF
.	TRBV19	.	TRBJ2-3	TGTGCCAGTAGTATAGCAAGGGGTAGCACAGATACGCAGTATTTT	CASSIARGSTDTQYF
.	TRBV12-3/TRBV12-4	.	TRBJ1-1	TGTGCCAGCAGTTATGACCGGCCCGAAGCTTTCTTT	CASSYDRPEAFF
few	TRBV28	.	TRBJ2-7	TGTGCCAGCAGTCCTCAGGGATCGAGCGAGCAGTACTTC	CASSPQGSSEQYF
once	TRBV10-3	.	TRBJ2-5	TGTGCCATCAGTAACAGCCCAGAAGAGACCCAGTACTTC	CAISNSPEETQYF
.	TRBV20-1	TRBD1	TRBJ2-1	TGCAGTGCTAGGCCGGGACAGGAGTTGATCTCCTACAATGAGCAGTTCTTC	CSARPGQELISYNEQFF
few	TRBV5-6	.	TRBJ2-5	TGTGCCAGCAGCTTGGAACTAGAGGAGACCCAGTACTTC	CASSLELEETQYF
few	TRBV12-3/TRBV12-4	TRBD1	TRBJ1-2	TGTGCCAGCACCAGGGACAGGGTGACGTATGGCTACACCTTC	CASTRDRVTYGYTF
few	TRBV5-5	.	TRBJ2-7	TGTGCCAACAGCTTAAGGAGTAATTCCCCCGACGAGCAGTACTTC	CANSLRSNSPDEQYF
few	TRBV29-1	.	TRBJ2-1	TGCAGTGGGACAGAGGGGACTGGGCAGTTCTTC	CSGTEGTGQFF
.	TRBV13	TRBD1	TRBJ2-7	TGTGCCAGCAGCTTAGGCCCAACAGGGGTAGGGGAGCAGTACTTC	CASSLGPTGVGEQYF
few	TRBV28	.	TRBJ1-5	TGTGCCGGCACCTTCGGGGCTAACAATCAGCCCCAGCATTTT	CAGTFGANNQPQHF
.	TRBV6-6	.	TRBJ2-2	TGTGCCAGCAGTTTAGGGCAGGTAGTCGTCGGGGAGCTGTTTTTT	CASSLGQVVVGELFF
.	TRBV7-2	.	TRBJ2-1	TGTGCCAGCAACTTAGCCGACTTATACAATGAGCAGTTCTTC	CASNLADLYNEQFF
.	TRBV7-9	TRBD2	TRBJ2-7	TGTGCCAGCAGCTTAGTTTCGGCTAGCGGGGGGTACGAGCAGTACTTC	CASSLVSASGGYEQYF
.	TRBV7-9	.	TRBJ2-1	TGTGCCAGCAGCTCCTTAGGGCCCAAAATGAATGAGCAGTTCTTC	CASSSLGPKMNEQFF
.	TRBV5-1	.	TRBJ1-5	TGCGCCAGCAGCCCCACGGGGGCGGGCAGCAATCAGCCCCAGCATTTT	CASSPTGAGSNQPQHF
.	TRBV7-9	TRBD1	TRBJ1-2	TGTGCCAGCAGCTTAGCGACAGGGGAGGATGGCTACACCTTC	CASSLATGEDGYTF
.	TRBV7-9	TRBD1	TRBJ2-3	TGTGCCAGCAGCCCGATCGGGACAGGGATGGGCTGGGATACGCAGTATTTT	CASSPIGTGMGWDTQYF
.	TRBV4-2	.	TRBJ2-7	TGTGCCAGCAGCCAGCTTCTTTCCCGGGGCCGAGCCTACGAGCAGTACTTC	CASSQLLSRGRAYEQYF
few	TRBV3-1	TRBD1	TRBJ1-3	TGTGCCAGCAGCCGGACAGGGAGCTCTGGAAACACCATATATTTT	CASSRTGSSGNTIYF
few	TRBV5-1	.	TRBJ2-3	TGCGCCAGCAGGGAGCGTGCGGCGGATACGCAGTATTTT	CASRERAADTQYF
.	TRBV12-3/TRBV12-4	.	TRBJ2-6	TGTGCCAGCAGGCCCACTAGCTCTGGGGCCAACGTCCTGACTTTC	CASRPTSSGANVLTF
.	TRBV14	.	TRBJ2-7	TGTGCCAGCAGCCAAGATCCAGGGTTCTCCTACGAGCAGTACTTC	CASSQDPGFSYEQYF
few	TRBV20-1	.	TRBJ2-5	TGCAGTGCAAAAGAGGAAAAAGAGACCCAGTACTTC	CSAKEEKETQYF
.	TRBV10-3	.	TRBJ2-3	TGTGCCATCAGTGACGTGGGGAGCACAGATACGCAGTATTTT	CAISDVGSTDTQYF
.	TRBV7-2	TRBD2	TRBJ2-5	TGTGCCAGCAGTCGATCTAGCGGGGGAGGTGAGACCCAGTACTTC	CASSRSSGGGETQYF
few	TRBV29-1	.	TRBJ2-7	TGCAGCGCCGAGGCCAGCTACGAGCAGTACTTC	CSAEASYEQYF